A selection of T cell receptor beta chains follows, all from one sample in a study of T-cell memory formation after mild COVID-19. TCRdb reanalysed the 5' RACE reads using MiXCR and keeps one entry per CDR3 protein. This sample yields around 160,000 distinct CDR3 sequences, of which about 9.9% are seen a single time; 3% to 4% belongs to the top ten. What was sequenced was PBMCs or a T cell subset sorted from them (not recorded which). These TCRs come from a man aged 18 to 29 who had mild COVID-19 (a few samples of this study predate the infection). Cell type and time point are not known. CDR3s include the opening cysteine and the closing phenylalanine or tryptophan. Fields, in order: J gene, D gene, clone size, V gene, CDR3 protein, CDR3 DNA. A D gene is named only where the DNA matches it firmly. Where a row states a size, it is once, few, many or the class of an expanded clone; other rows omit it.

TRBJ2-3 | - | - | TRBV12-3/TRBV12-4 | CASSLEQGGVWRPDTQYF | TGTGCCAGCAGCCTGGAACAAGGCGGGGTATGGCGCCCAGATACGCAGTATTTT
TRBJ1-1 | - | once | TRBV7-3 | CASSNDRNTEAFF | TGTGCCAGCAGTAACGACAGGAACACTGAAGCTTTCTTT
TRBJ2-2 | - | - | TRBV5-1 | CASSRLAGSANTGELFF | TGCGCCAGCAGCCGGTTGGCCGGGTCCGCGAACACCGGGGAGCTGTTTTTT
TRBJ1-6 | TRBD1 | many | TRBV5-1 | CASSPGQPNSPLHF | TGCGCCAGCAGCCCGGGACAGCCTAATTCACCCCTCCACTTT
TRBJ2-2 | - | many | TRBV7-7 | CASSSGSGELFF | TGTGCTAGCAGCTCCGGGAGCGGGGAGCTGTTTTTT
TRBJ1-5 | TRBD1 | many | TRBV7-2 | CASSPGTGNQPQHF | TGTGCCAGCAGCCCCGGGACAGGTAATCAGCCCCAGCATTTT
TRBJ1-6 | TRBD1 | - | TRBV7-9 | CASTFTGENSPLHF | TGTGCCAGCACCTTTACAGGGGAAAATTCACCCCTCCACTTT
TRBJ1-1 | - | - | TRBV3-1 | CASSGGTEAFF | TGTGCCAGCAGCGGGGGGACTGAAGCTTTCTTT
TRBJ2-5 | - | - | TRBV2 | CAGSRGSETQYF | TGTGCCGGTTCAAGGGGCTCGGAGACCCAGTACTTC
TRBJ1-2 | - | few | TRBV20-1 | CSAGDNYGYTF | TGCAGTGCCGGAGACAACTATGGCTACACCTTC
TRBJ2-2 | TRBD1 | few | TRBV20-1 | CSARDRRNTGELFF | TGCAGTGCCAGGGACAGGCGGAACACCGGGGAGCTGTTTTTT
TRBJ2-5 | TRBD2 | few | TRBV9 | CASSLTPGRGQETQYF | TGTGCCAGCAGCCTGACCCCGGGGCGGGGGCAAGAGACCCAGTACTTC
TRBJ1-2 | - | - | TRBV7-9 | CASRAEVGYTF | TGTGCCAGCAGAGCGGAGGTTGGCTACACCTTC
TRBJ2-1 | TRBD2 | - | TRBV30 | CAWSVFGGGEQFF | TGTGCCTGGAGTGTATTCGGGGGGGGTGAGCAGTTCTTC
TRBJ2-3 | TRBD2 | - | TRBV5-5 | CASSTGASGSTDTQYF | TGTGCCAGCAGCACCGGAGCTAGCGGAAGCACAGATACGCAGTATTTT
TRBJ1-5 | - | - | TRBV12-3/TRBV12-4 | CASSPGVGQPQHF | TGTGCCAGCAGCCCAGGTGTGGGTCAGCCCCAGCATTTT
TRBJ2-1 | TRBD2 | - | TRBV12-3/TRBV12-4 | CASSALAGETRGFF | TGTGCCAGCAGTGCACTAGCGGGGGAAACCCGGGGGTTCTTC
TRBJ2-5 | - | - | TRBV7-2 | CASSRSRGGEETQYF | TGTGCCAGCAGCCGGTCGAGAGGGGGAGAAGAGACCCAGTACTTC
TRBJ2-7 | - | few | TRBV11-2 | CASSPSTRSYEQYF | TGTGCCAGCAGCCCCTCGACAAGATCCTACGAGCAGTACTTC
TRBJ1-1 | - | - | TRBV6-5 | CASSYQGLAFF | TGTGCCAGCAGTTACCAGGGGTTAGCTTTCTTT
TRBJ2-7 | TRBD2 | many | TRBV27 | CASSLRPGGLDEQYF | TGTGCCAGCAGTTTAAGACCGGGGGGTTTGGACGAGCAGTACTTC
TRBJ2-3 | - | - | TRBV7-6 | CASSSGRLVRDTQYF | TGTGCCAGCAGCTCCGGTCGACTAGTCAGAGATACGCAGTATTTT
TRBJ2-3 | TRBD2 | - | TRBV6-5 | CASRGDGRSGVTDTQYF | TGTGCCAGCAGGGGGGATGGACGGAGCGGGGTCACAGATACGCAGTATTTT
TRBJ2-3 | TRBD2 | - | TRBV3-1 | CASSQDRGGPDTQYF | TGTGCCAGCAGCCAAGACCGGGGGGGCCCAGATACGCAGTATTTT
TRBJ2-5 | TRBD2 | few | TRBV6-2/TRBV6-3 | CASSSERGQGETQYF | TGTGCCAGCAGCTCCGAGCGGGGGCAAGGAGAGACCCAGTACTTC
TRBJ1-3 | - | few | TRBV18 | CASSPPGAAGNTIYF | TGTGCCAGCTCACCACCGGGGGCGGCTGGAAACACCATATATTTT
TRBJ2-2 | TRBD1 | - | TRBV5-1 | CASSSRDSRNTGELFF | TGCGCCAGCAGTTCCCGGGACAGCAGAAACACCGGGGAGCTGTTTTTT
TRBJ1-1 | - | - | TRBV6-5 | CASSYRPQTRVGTFF | TGTGCCAGCAGTTACAGACCACAAACCAGGGTTGGAACTTTCTTT
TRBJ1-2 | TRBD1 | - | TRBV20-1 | CSASQTGAGGYTF | TGCAGTGCTAGCCAGACAGGGGCGGGCGGCTACACCTTC
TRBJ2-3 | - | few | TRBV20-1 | CSAEERRLPQYF | TGCAGTGCTGAGGAGCGCCGTCTTCCGCAGTATTTT
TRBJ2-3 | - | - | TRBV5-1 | CASSFGVDTQYF | TGCGCCAGCAGCTTCGGGGTAGATACGCAGTATTTT
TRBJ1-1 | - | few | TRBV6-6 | CASSYSVQNTEAFF | TGTGCCAGCAGTTATAGCGTCCAGAACACTGAAGCTTTCTTT
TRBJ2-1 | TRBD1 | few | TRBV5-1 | CASGESGTGFQFF | TGCGCCAGCGGCGAATCCGGGACAGGCTTCCAGTTCTTC
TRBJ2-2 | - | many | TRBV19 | CASPGDTGELFF | TGTGCCAGCCCCGGGGACACCGGGGAGCTGTTTTTT
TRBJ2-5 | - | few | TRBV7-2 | CASSLVRTLLETQYF | TGTGCCAGCAGCTTAGTGCGGACTCTCCTAGAGACCCAGTACTTC
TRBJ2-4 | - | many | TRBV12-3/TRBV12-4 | CASGMAPNGVNIQYF | TGTGCCAGCGGCATGGCCCCGAATGGGGTAAACATTCAGTACTTC
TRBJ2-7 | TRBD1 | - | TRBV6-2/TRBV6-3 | CASSFPTGGTYEQYF | TGTGCCAGCAGTTTCCCGACAGGGGGGACCTACGAGCAGTACTTC
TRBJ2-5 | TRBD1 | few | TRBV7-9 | CASSLMGDREETQYF | TGTGCCAGCAGCTTAATGGGGGACAGGGAAGAGACCCAGTACTTC
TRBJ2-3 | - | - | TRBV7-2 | CASSLRRLVTDTQYF | TGTGCCAGCAGCTTAAGGCGGCTAGTGACAGATACGCAGTATTTT
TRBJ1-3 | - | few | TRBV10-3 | CAIKRDSGNTIYF | TGTGCCATCAAACGGGACTCTGGAAACACCATATATTTT
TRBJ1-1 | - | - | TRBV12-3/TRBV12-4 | CVDTTEAFF | TGCGTTGATACCACTGAAGCTTTCTTT
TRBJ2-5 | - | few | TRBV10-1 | CASSGSGETQYF | TGCGCCAGCAGTGGTTCGGGAGAGACCCAGTACTTC